One and the same sample provided the 5 T cell receptor beta chains below, sequenced in a study of human T cells and chemical hapten exposure. Time point reported: patch test 3, about 24 weeks after DPC sensitization. Treatment specified: therapeutic diphenylcyclopropenone sensitization with weekly scalp DPC. TCRdb called the RACE reads again in MiXCR, with one record for every CDR3 protein. The table lists about 190,000 distinct CDR3 sequences, roughly a quarter of them singletons. This specimen was whole blood, taken in connection with sensitization to the hapten diphenylcyclopropenone (DPC). These receptors came from a woman aged 40 to 50 with alopecia areata. Some clones in this sample may be carry-over from other donors' samples.

This clonotype came up a few times. This chain uses TRBV27 with TRBJ2-7, with TRBD2 matching 9 bases. With V trimmed by 2 bases and J by 0 bases, 5 bases remained unmatched. The CDR3 extends over 16 amino acids. The germline V gene has CDR1 MNHEY and CDR2 SMNVEV (reference sequence). The CDR3 DNA reads as TGTGCCAGCAGTTTAGCGACTAGCGGCCCCTCCTACGAGCAGTACTTC. The encoded protein is CASSLATSGPSYEQYF.

The genes are TRBV27 and TRBJ2-2; D not resolved. Trimming removed 6 bases from V and 7 bases from J, with 15 bases in between. CDR3 size: 14 residues. Germline V gene lookup returns CDR1 MNHEY and CDR2 SMNVEV (reference sequence). The CDR3 spells CASSPGWSGGELFF. CDR3 in DNA: TGTGCCAGCAGCCCCGGGTGGTCTGGCGGGGAGCTGTTTTTT.

The V call is TRBV18, the J call TRBJ1-3; D ambiguous. This CDR3 comprises 12 residues. Trimming left V 9 bases short and J 5 bases short, with 11 bases between. The germline V gene has CDR1 KGHSH and CDR2 LQKENI. The CDR3 loop reads CASDGGRNTIYF. The CDR3 coding sequence is TGTGCCAGTGACGGTGGTCGAAACACCATATATTTT. The variable domain in full, completed from reference TRBV18 and TRBJ1-3, reads NAGVMQNPRHLVRRRGQEARLRCSPMKGHSHVYWYRQLPEEGLKFMVYLQKENIIDESGMPKERFSAEFPKEGPSILRIQQVVRGDSAAYFCASDGGRNTIYFGEGSWLTVV.

Ten or more counts support this clonotype. V gene TRBV29-1 combines with J gene TRBJ2-3; no firm D call. Germline CDR1 SQVTM, CDR2 ANQGSEA. The CDR3 length is 13 residues. V lost 5 bases and J lost 5, with 14 bases in between. The CDR3 region is CSVSGTGGDTQYF. The CDR3 bases are TGCAGCGTTTCGGGCACTGGCGGAGATACGCAGTATTTT.

The chain couples TRBV29-1 to TRBJ2-5; D ambiguous. The germline V gene encodes CDR1 SQVTM and CDR2 ANQGSEA. V shed 1 base and J shed 5 bases, with 8 bases lying between them. The length of the CDR3 is 12 residues. The chain's CDR3 is CSVEGPEETQYF. The CDR3 coding sequence is TGCAGCGTTGAAGGGCCCGAGGAGACCCAGTACTTC.